The present T cell receptor beta chain was sequenced within a study of T-cell reconstitution after alpha-beta-depleted transplantation in children (dated by TCRdb to 2016 to 2018). In the study overall: Using TCR repertoire profiling, the study followed T-cell immune reconstitution in a quantitative way in children after TCRalphabeta/CD19-depleted allogeneic hematopoietic cell transplantation.

Remarks on this clonotype: Which antigen it targets is not known. This clone may be a read error of a much larger clone one base away.

Receptor amplification or capture employed PCR. The data were produced on an Illumina HiSeq 2500. Molecular barcoding was employed in the preparation of TCR libraries, with unique molecular identifiers being used to normalize TCRbeta repertoire quantification. The public sequencing data were trimmed at Q25 with fastp and processed into clonotypes with MiXCR by TCRdb, which kept only in-frame beta chains. Each entry merges the rows of one CDR3 protein and shows their most common DNA and genes. For this sample there are a few hundred thousand distinct CDR3 sequences; about 8.8% appear just once. The ten largest clones capture around 5% of the sample. There are 17 amino acids in the CDR3, from cysteine to phenylalanine inclusive. Only CDR3 DNA remains: 51 bases, in frame from the first base. Reading the germline V gene (reference sequence) gives CDR1 LGHDT and CDR2 YNNKEL.

The TCR originated in a human donor who donated a stem cell graft to a child with SCID. The sample here was PBMCs from the stem cell graft donor, taken from the stem cell graft. This sequence uses TRBV3-1 and TRBJ2-7; TRBD2 is possibly the D segment (5 matching bases). CDR3 loop: CACSQERMRAALYEQYF. The DNA is as follows: TGTGCCTGCAGCCAAGAGAGGATGCGGGCAGCCCTCTACGAGCAGTACTTC.